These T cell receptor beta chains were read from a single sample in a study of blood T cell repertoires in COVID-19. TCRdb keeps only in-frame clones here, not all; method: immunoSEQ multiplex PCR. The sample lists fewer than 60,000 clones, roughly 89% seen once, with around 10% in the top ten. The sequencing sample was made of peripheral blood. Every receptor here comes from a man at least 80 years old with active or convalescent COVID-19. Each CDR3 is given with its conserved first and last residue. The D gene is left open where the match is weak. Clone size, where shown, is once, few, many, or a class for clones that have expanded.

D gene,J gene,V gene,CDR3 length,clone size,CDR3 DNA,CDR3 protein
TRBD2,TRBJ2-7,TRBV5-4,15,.,TGTGCCAGCAGCTCGGGACTAGCGGAGGCCTACGAGCAGTACTTC,CASSSGLAEAYEQYF
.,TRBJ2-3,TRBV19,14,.,TGTGCCAGTAGTCCTGGACAGAGCACAGATACGCAGTATTTT,CASSPGQSTDTQYF
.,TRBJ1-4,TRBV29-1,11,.,TGCGCAGGACACCTTAATGAAAAACTGTTTTTT,CAGHLNEKLFF
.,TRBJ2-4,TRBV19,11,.,TGTGCCAGTAGTATTGAGGACATTCAGTACTTC,CASSIEDIQYF
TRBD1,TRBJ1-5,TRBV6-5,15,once,TGTGCCAGCAGGCCCCGGGACAGAAACAATCAGCCCCAGCATTTT,CASRPRDRNNQPQHF
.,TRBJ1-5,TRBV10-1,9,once,TGCGCCATCTCCAGGGCCCAGCATTTT,CAISRAQHF
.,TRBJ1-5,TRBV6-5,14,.,TGTGCCAGCAGTCCGGGAAGATCCAATCAGCCCCAGCATTTT,CASSPGRSNQPQHF
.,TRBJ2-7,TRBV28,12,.,TGTGCCAGCAGTGAGGCCATGGACGAGCAGTACTTC,CASSEAMDEQYF
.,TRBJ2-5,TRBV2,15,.,TGTGCCAGCAGCAGGGGGGCCCTAAAGGGGGAGACCCAGTACTTC,CASSRGALKGETQYF
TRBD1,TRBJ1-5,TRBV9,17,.,TGTGCCAGCAGCGTAGTCGGGACAGGGGGCCTAAATCAGCCCCAGCATTTT,CASSVVGTGGLNQPQHF
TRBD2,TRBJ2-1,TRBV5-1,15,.,TGCGCCAGCAGCTCAGAAGCGGGGACCTCCAATGAGCAGTTCTTC,CASSSEAGTSNEQFF
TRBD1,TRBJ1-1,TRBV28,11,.,TGTGCCACCTCGGACAGGGTATCAGCTTTCTTT,CATSDRVSAFF
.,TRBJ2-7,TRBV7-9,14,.,TGTGCCAGCAGCTCCGGGGGACTCTCCTACGAGCAGTACTTC,CASSSGGLSYEQYF
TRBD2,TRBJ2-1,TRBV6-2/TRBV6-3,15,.,TGTGCCAGCAGTTACCCTAGCGGGGTATGGAATGAGCAGTTCTTC,CASSYPSGVWNEQFF
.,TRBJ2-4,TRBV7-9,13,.,TGTGCCAGCACCCAGGGCGAAAAAAACATTCAGTACTTC,CASTQGEKNIQYF